These 21 T cell receptor beta chains share one sample of origin, sequenced in a study of human T cells and chemical hapten exposure. From the RACE reads, TCRdb called clonotypes with MiXCR, one entry per CDR3 protein. The sample carries approximately 82,000 distinct CDR3 sequences, about an eighth recorded once. Specified time point: patch test 1, 2 weeks after DPC sensitization. Treatment here: therapeutic diphenylcyclopropenone sensitization with weekly scalp DPC. The sequences come from whole blood, collected in connection with sensitization to the hapten diphenylcyclopropenone (DPC). These receptors were collected from a woman aged 55-69 years with alopecia areata. Some clones in this sample may be carry-over from other donors' samples.

The V call is TRBV11-2, the J call TRBJ2-5; no reliable D call. The CDR3 totals 12 residues. V dropped 8 bases and J dropped 6 bases, with 13 bases sitting between them. In germline, CDR1 is SGHAT, CDR2 FQNNGV. The CDR3 region has the DNA TGTGCCAGCGGCCCCCAAGGGCAGACCCAGTACTTC. As protein: CASGPQGQTQYF.

The chain couples TRBV29-1 to TRBJ1-1; D gene unclear. Germline V lookup: CDR1 SQVTM, CDR2 ANQGSEA. The CDR3 sequence is 13 residues long. V was pared by 4 bases and J by 0 bases, with 9 bases between. This CDR3 reads CSVVGQMNTEAFF. Here the CDR3 DNA reads TGCAGCGTTGTAGGGCAGATGAACACTGAAGCTTTCTTT.

The CDR3 coding sequence is TGTGCCAGCAGCCAGGATACGGGACGGAAAAATGAAAAACTGTTTTTT. It specifies CASSQDTGRKNEKLFF. The rearrangement links TRBV4-2 to TRBJ1-4; tentative D call: TRBD1 (5 bases). Germline values: CDR1 LGHNA, CDR2 YNFKEQ. This CDR3 has 16 amino acids. Between the trimmed V and J ends, which lost 3 bases and 5 bases, there was a span of 16 bases.

V is TRBV29-1 and J is TRBJ1-1; no firm D call. Trimming cost V 7 bases and J 3 bases, with 6 bases left between them. CDR3 length: 10 residues. The germline V gene has CDR1 SQVTM and CDR2 ANQGSEA. CDR3 nucleotides: TGCAGCGCCCGACACACTGAAGCTTTCTTT. Translated: CSARHTEAFF. The full variable domain, completed using reference TRBV29-1 and TRBJ1-1, is SAVISQKPSRDICQRGTSLTIQCQVDSQVTMMFWYRQQPGQSLTLIATANQGSEATYESGFVIDKFPISRPNLTFSTLTVSNMSPEDSSIYLCSARHTEAFFGQGTRLTVV.

The chain carries TRBV10-1 and TRBJ1-1; a possible D gene is TRBD1 (6 bases). This CDR3 region has 16 residues. The germline CDR1 and CDR2 sequences are WNHNN and SYGVQD (reference sequence). Trimming removed 6 bases from V and 4 bases from J, with 21 bases in between. This CDR3 reads CASSNRDIEVGTEAFF. CDR3 sequence (DNA): TGCGCCAGCAGCAACCGGGACATCGAGGTGGGCACTGAAGCTTTCTTT.

The chain uses TRBV3-1 and TRBJ1-2; 10 nucleotides agree with TRBD1. V shed 2 bases and J 4 bases; nucleotides not matched to a gene: 10. This CDR3 comprises 17 residues. Per the germline V gene, CDR1 is LGHDT and CDR2 is YNNKEL (reference sequence). The CDR3 nucleotides are TGTGCCAGCAGCCAATCAGGACAGGGGGTCCTCTTCTATGGCTACACCTTC. Residues: CASSQSGQGVLFYGYTF.

The rearrangement links TRBV7-8 to TRBJ2-7; TRBD2 might be the D (6 bases). The V gene's germline CDR1 is SGHVS and CDR2 FQNEAQ. The CDR3 length is 11 residues. Trimming stripped 2 bases from V and 7 bases from J, with 6 bases between. CDR3 nucleotide sequence: TGTGCCAGCAGCTTACGGGGGGAGCAGTACTTC. Translation gives CASSLRGEQYF.

This clonotype was detected ten times or more. CDR3 in amino acids: CASSESTATRTYEQYF. DNA of the CDR3: TGCGCCAGCAGTGAGTCCACGGCGACCAGGACATACGAGCAGTACTTC. The chain joins TRBV10-1 to TRBJ2-7; TRBD1 might be the D (5 bases). Germline V gives CDR1 WNHNN, CDR2 SYGVQD (reference sequence). V was pared by 0 bases and J by 4 bases, with 16 bases between. There are 16 residues in the CDR3.

The chain is built from TRBV29-1 and TRBJ2-5, with a weak D call TRBD2 (6 bases). Germline CDR1 and CDR2: SQVTM and ANQGSEA. The CDR3 loop spans 13 amino acids. Trimming removed 2 bases at V and 1 base at J, with 8 bases between. This CDR3 reads CSVERGSQETQYF. CDR3 DNA sequence: TGCAGCGTTGAACGGGGGAGCCAAGAGACCCAGTACTTC.

This clonotype was counted at least ten times. CDR3 region: CASRHDIRTGRNSPLHF. The CDR3 DNA reads as TGTGCCAGCAGGCACGACATAAGGACAGGGAGGAATTCACCCCTCCACTTT. The V and J genes are TRBV7-8 and TRBJ1-6, with 8 bases aligning to TRBD1. CDR3 length: 17 amino acids. The germline CDR1 and CDR2 sequences are SGHVS and FQNEAQ. Losses at the gene ends were 6 bases for V and 7 bases for J; bases not matched to a gene: 14.

The chain couples TRBV5-1 to TRBJ2-1, with 10 bases that match TRBD1. The CDR3 extends over 16 amino acids. V lost 4 bases to trimming and J lost 10 bases; unmatched junction nucleotides: 14. The germline CDR1 and CDR2 sequences are SGHRS and YFSETQ. The CDR3 region has the DNA TGCGCCAGCAGCCTTAACCGGGACAGGGGTCGAGGAGAGCAGTTCTTC. Its protein is CASSLNRDRGRGEQFF.

This clonotype was seen repeatedly, ten times or more. The V gene is TRBV4-2, the J gene TRBJ1-2; possibly TRBD1 for D (5 bases). CDR3 length: 17 residues. V dropped 4 bases and J dropped 2 bases, with 20 bases sitting between them. In germline, CDR1 is LGHNA, CDR2 YNFKEQ. The CDR3 DNA is TGTGCCAGCAGCCGGGAGGTATGGGGCCATCTCAACTATGGCTACACCTTC. It is translated as CASSREVWGHLNYGYTF.

In its sample, this clonotype was seen many times. The V call is TRBV5-5, the J call TRBJ1-2; 10 positions agree with TRBD1. The CDR3 loop spans 17 amino acids. Germline loops: CDR1 SGHKS, CDR2 YYEKEE (reference sequence). V lost 4 bases, J lost 13 bases, and 22 bases stayed unmatched. Here the CDR3 DNA reads TGTGCCAGCAGCCTCGTCCCGGGACAGGGGCCGGAGGCGAGTCTCACCTTC. It yields the protein CASSLVPGQGPEASLTF.

This clonotype was seen more than once but under ten times. The gene calls are TRBV19 and TRBJ1-5, with 11 bases fitting TRBD1. Losses at the gene ends were 4 bases for V and 0 bases for J; bases not matched to a gene: 5. The CDR3 has 17 residues. Germline V gives CDR1 LNHDA, CDR2 SQIVND (reference sequence). In DNA, the CDR3 is TGTGCCAGTAGTACCCGGACAGGGGGCATTAGCAATCAGCCCCAGCATTTT. Translating it yields CASSTRTGGISNQPQHF.

This clonotype came up a few times. The chain combines TRBV11-2 with TRBJ2-6; possibly TRBD1 for D (6 bases). Per the germline V gene, CDR1 is SGHAT and CDR2 is FQNNGV. This CDR3 has 16 residues. Trimming removed 0 bases from V and 2 bases from J, with 8 bases in between. CDR3 in amino acids: CASSLDGQPGANVLTF. The CDR3 nucleotides are TGTGCCAGCAGCTTAGACGGACAGCCTGGGGCCAACGTCCTGACTTTC.

The sample holds many counts of this clonotype. The chain employs TRBV2 and TRBJ1-1; no clear D. Germline V gives CDR1 SNHLY, CDR2 FYNNEI. V was shortened by 7 bases and J by 1 base, with 16 bases between the two germline ends. The CDR3 contains 15 residues. The CDR3 nucleotides are TGTGCCAGCAACCTCCCCCCCGTGGAGAACACTGAAGCTTTCTTT. Translated: CASNLPPVENTEAFF.

This chain joins TRBV5-1 and TRBJ2-5; D may be TRBD2 (5 bases). This CDR3 comprises 15 residues. The germline V gene has CDR1 SGHRS and CDR2 YFSETQ. Trimming took 2 bases from V and 4 from J, leaving 15 bases between them. CDR3 loop: CASSFKLGKGETQYF. The CDR3 DNA reads TGCGCCAGCAGCTTTAAACTAGGGAAAGGAGAGACCCAGTACTTC.

Only a few counts were recorded for this clonotype. V gene TRBV2 combines with J gene TRBJ2-5, with 7 bases matching TRBD1. This CDR3 region has 13 residues. Germline loops: CDR1 SNHLY, CDR2 FYNNEI. V lost 6 bases to trimming and J lost 5 bases; unmatched junction nucleotides: 6. The CDR3 DNA sequence: TGTGCCAGCAGAGACAGGGTAATCGAGACCCAGTACTTC. Translation gives CASRDRVIETQYF.

The rearrangement joins TRBV6-5 to TRBJ1-1; TRBD1 is a possible D gene (5 bases). With 2 bases removed from V and 3 bases from J, the gap between germline ends came to 7 bases. This CDR3 has 13 residues. Germline V CDR1 and CDR2: MNHEY, SVGAGI. The CDR3 DNA sequence: TGTGCCAGCAGTTACGGAGGGGACACTGAAGCTTTCTTT. Residues: CASSYGGDTEAFF.

The chain combines TRBV6-1 with TRBJ2-3; TRBD2 aligns across 15 bases. This CDR3 is 18 amino acids long. Germline CDR1 MNHNS, CDR2 SASEGT. Germline trimming cut 2 bases from V and 4 bases from J; bases unmatched to any gene: 7. The CDR3 coding sequence is TGTGCCAGCAGTGAACGCCGCGGACTAGCGGGGGGGGCAGATACGCAGTATTTT. Protein: CASSERRGLAGGADTQYF.

The genes are TRBV3-1 and TRBJ2-1; D is unresolved. The CDR3 covers 14 residues. Germline V lookup: CDR1 LGHDT, CDR2 YNNKEL (reference sequence). Deletions cut 1 base from V and 8 bases from J, with 12 bases between. This CDR3 reads CASSQGTPGYEQFF. The CDR3 bases are TGTGCCAGCAGCCAAGGGACCCCCGGGTATGAGCAGTTCTTC.